This TCR beta chain was retrieved from a study of memory B cells and T cells in multiple sclerosis. Stimulus-free culture yielded autoproliferating CFSE-dim and non-proliferating CFSE-high T cells, each sequenced separately. Pooled replicate wells came from some 5x10^7 CFSE-labeled PBMCs cultured around seven days without stimulus. Findings and limits, study-wide: Clone-set sizes differed between compartments, so shared clonotype counts needed normalization.

Profiled with immunoSEQ multiplex PCR; TCRdb holds only in-frame clones, not every one. Of 46,000 or so clones listed, about four fifths were seen once; the top ten hold approximately 1.2%. Concerning this clone itself: Its target is not known.

The receptor was derived from a human donor with multiple sclerosis. The sample was PBMCs from blood kept in culture.

CDR3 sequence (DNA): TGCGCCAGCAGCCAAGTGGACAGGGTAGCCTACGAGCAGTACTTC. Its translation is CASSQVDRVAYEQYF. V and J are TRBV4-1 and TRBJ2-7, with TRBD1 identical over 8 bases. The CDR3 covers 15 residues. Germline loops: CDR1 MGHRA, CDR2 YSYEKL. The V segment lost 1 base and the J segment 2 bases; nucleotides outside the gene matches: 4.